The 21 T cell receptor beta chains below all came from one sample that was sequenced in a study of patients and donors after allogeneic stem cell transplantation. MiXCR was run by TCRdb on the RT-PCR reads, yielding one entry per CDR3 protein. Among about a million distinct CDR3 sequences listed, roughly 18% were seen once. The sample comprised blood, either unsorted or a sorted T cell fraction (not recorded which). These receptors were obtained from a human donor who was either an allogeneic HSCT recipient or a stem cell or donor lymphocyte infusion donor (not recorded which). It is not recorded whose cells these are; they may come from a transplant donor.

The chain combines TRBV20-1 with TRBJ1-1, with a tentative D call TRBD1 (6 bases). The CDR3 length is 12 residues. Germline V gene sequence: CDR1 DFQATT, CDR2 SNEGSKA (reference sequence). V lost 6 bases to trimming and J lost 6 bases, with 14 bases between them. The CDR3 reads CSARRGGAEAFF. The CDR3 DNA reads TGCAGTGCCAGAAGGGGGGGGGCTGAAGCTTTCTTT.

Ten or more counts support this clonotype. V and J are TRBV4-1 and TRBJ2-1, with TRBD1 matching 8 bases. Germline-derived CDR1 and CDR2 are MGHRA and YSYEKL. The CDR3 is 17 amino acids. V lost 3 bases, J lost 6 bases, and 13 bases stayed unmatched. Here the CDR3 DNA reads TGCGCCAGCAGCCAGGGACCTACTGGACAGGGTCTCAATGAGCAGTTCTTC. It specifies CASSQGPTGQGLNEQFF.

This chain connects TRBV20-1 to TRBJ2-3; 7 bases map to TRBD2. Germline assignment: CDR1 DFQATT and CDR2 SNEGSKA (reference sequence). With 0 bases clipped from V and 2 bases from J, the junction kept 5 bases outside the gene matches. CDR3 length: 15 amino acids. The CDR3 loop reads CSARESGTITDTQYF. The CDR3 region has the DNA TGCAGTGCTAGAGAGAGCGGGACTATCACAGATACGCAGTATTTT.

This sequence joins TRBV5-1 and TRBJ2-7; 11 nucleotides match TRBD2. V was clipped by 0 bases and J by 2 bases; unmatched bases: 1. The CDR3 extends over 15 amino acids. Germline V CDR1 and CDR2: SGHRS, YFSETQ. CDR3 DNA: TGCGCCAGCAGCTTGGTAGCGGGGGGGACCTACGAGCAGTACTTC. This translates into CASSLVAGGTYEQYF.

This chain joins TRBV6-5 and TRBJ1-1; 7 nucleotides line up with TRBD1. Trimming took 2 bases from V and 5 from J; bases not matched to a gene: 5. The CDR3 has 14 amino acids. Germline CDR1 is MNHEY and CDR2 is SVGAGI. CDR3 region: CASSYEGAWTEAFF. The CDR3 DNA reads TGTGCCAGCAGTTACGAGGGGGCTTGGACTGAAGCTTTCTTT.

This clonotype was counted between two and nine times. The V gene is TRBV20-1, the J gene TRBJ1-2; TRBD1 agrees at 9 bases. The CDR3 sequence is 14 residues long. J gave up 8 bases and V 6 bases, and 13 bases lay outside the gene matches. CDR1 and CDR2 from the germline V gene are DFQATT and SNEGSKA (reference sequence). The CDR3, as DNA: TGCAGTGCGACGACCCGGACAGGGGCCAGCGGCTACACCTTC. This translates into CSATTRTGASGYTF.

The chain combines TRBV6-2 or TRBV6-3 with TRBJ1-5; a weak D match, TRBD1 (6 bases). The V end lost 7 bases, the J end lost 4 bases, and 20 bases lay between the germline ends. This CDR3 is 16 amino acids long. Germline V CDR1 and CDR2: MNHEY, SVGEGT. CDR3 loop: CASTKIGQTRNQPQHF. Here the CDR3 DNA reads TGTGCCAGCACCAAAATCGGACAGACCAGGAATCAGCCCCAGCATTTT.

The chain carries TRBV9 and TRBJ2-2; 7 bases align to TRBD2. Losses at the gene ends were 0 bases for V and 3 bases for J; bases not matched to a gene: 5. The CDR3 loop spans 16 amino acids. Germline-derived CDR1 and CDR2 are SGDLS and YYNGEE. The chain's CDR3 is CASSVGGGRDTGELFF. Here the CDR3 DNA reads TGTGCCAGCAGCGTAGGGGGGGGACGGGACACCGGGGAGCTGTTTTTT.

The V and J genes are TRBV6-1 and TRBJ1-6; possibly TRBD1 for D (6 bases). Germline lookup yields CDR1 MNHNS and CDR2 SASEGT. This CDR3 region has 15 residues. Trimming stripped 6 bases from V and 9 bases from J, with 18 bases between. CDR3 DNA: TGTGCCAGCAGATTGCAAATAGGGGGGGGTTCACCCCTCCACTTT. Amino acids: CASRLQIGGGSPLHF.

V and J are TRBV12-3 or TRBV12-4 and TRBJ1-5; D is perhaps TRBD1 (6 bases). The ends were cut back, 5 bases at V and 5 bases at J, with 25 bases in the middle. There are 18 residues in the CDR3. The CDR3 sequence is CASSNPGDVGPLDQPQHF. The CDR3 DNA reads TGTGCCAGCAGTAATCCAGGGGACGTGGGACCGCTCGATCAGCCCCAGCATTTT.

This clonotype was detected only a few times. The rearrangement uses TRBV5-1 and TRBJ1-1; a weak D match, TRBD1 (5 bases). The CDR3 spans 16 residues. V dropped 0 bases and J dropped 2 bases, with 14 bases sitting between them. The germline CDR1 and CDR2 sequences are SGHRS and YFSETQ. The CDR3 loop reads CASSLARQGGNTEAFF. DNA for the CDR3: TGCGCCAGCAGCTTGGCCAGGCAGGGAGGTAACACTGAAGCTTTCTTT.

The chain employs TRBV9 and TRBJ2-5, with 8 bases lining up with TRBD2. The CDR3 is 14 residues long. V dropped 3 bases and J dropped 5; count of bases not matched to a gene: 6. Germline CDR1 reads SGDLS; CDR2 reads YYNGEE. The chain's CDR3 is CASSDSGSRETQYF. DNA of the CDR3: TGTGCCAGCAGCGACAGCGGGAGTCGGGAGACCCAGTACTTC.

This clonotype was seen ten or more times. This chain links TRBV20-1 with TRBJ2-1; 9 bases line up with TRBD2. This CDR3 region has 15 residues. V lost 1 base, J lost 6 bases, and 7 bases stayed unmatched. Germline V gives CDR1 DFQATT, CDR2 SNEGSKA (reference sequence). CDR3: CSARGASGTFNEQFF. In DNA form, the CDR3 reads TGCAGTGCTAGAGGCGCTAGCGGGACTTTCAATGAGCAGTTCTTC.

V and J are TRBV5-6 and TRBJ2-6; 12 bases map to TRBD2. In germline, CDR1 is SGHDT, CDR2 YYEEEE. V was clipped by 3 bases and J by 0 bases; unmatched bases: 13. The CDR3 is 21 amino acids. This chain's CDR3 is CASSSLTGTSGPSSGANVLTF. The CDR3 DNA sequence: TGTGCCAGCAGCTCTCTTACCGGGACTAGCGGGCCGAGCTCTGGGGCCAACGTCCTGACTTTC.

This sequence joins TRBV20-1 and TRBJ1-6; no definite D call. The CDR3 is 15 amino acids. V was trimmed by 1 base and J by 8 bases, leaving 15 bases between them. Germline CDR1 reads DFQATT; CDR2 reads SNEGSKA (reference sequence). The CDR3 region has the DNA TGCAGTGCTAGAGCACCCCAGCGCCGGGATTCACCCCTCCACTTT. It encodes CSARAPQRRDSPLHF.

This sequence joins TRBV4-3 and TRBJ2-3; D gene unclear. Trimming removed 1 base at V and 0 bases at J, with 11 bases between. Germline CDR1 LGHNA, CDR2 YSLEER. This CDR3 contains 16 residues. CDR3 in DNA: TGCGCCAGCAGCCAAGTGGCGAGATCTAGCACAGATACGCAGTATTTT. Its translation: CASSQVARSSTDTQYF.

This clonotype was recorded a few times. The chain joins TRBV5-1 to TRBJ2-7; 8 bases are a match to TRBD2. CDR1 SGHRS and CDR2 YFSETQ come from the germline V gene. The CDR3 length is 16 residues. With V trimmed by 4 bases and J by 0 bases, 9 bases remained unmatched. CDR3 in DNA: TGCGCCAGCAGCCCTTTAATGAGCGGGAGCTCCTACGAGCAGTACTTC. Residues: CASSPLMSGSSYEQYF.

The genes are TRBV20-1 and TRBJ2-7; D uncertain. From germline, CDR1 is DFQATT and CDR2 SNEGSKA (reference sequence). This CDR3 comprises 13 residues. Trimming took off 6 bases at V and 3 bases at J, with 15 bases between the two ends. This chain's CDR3 is CSARPRLHYEQYF. As DNA, the CDR3 is TGCAGTGCCCGACCGAGACTCCACTACGAGCAGTACTTC.

This clonotype has just a few counts. The chain joins TRBV12-3 or TRBV12-4 to TRBJ1-3; 7 bases are a match to TRBD1. CDR3 size: 14 residues. After removal of 8 bases from V and 0 bases from J, the junction contained 4 bases not matched to a gene. Here the CDR3 reads CASRDRYSGNTIYF. In nucleotides, the CDR3 is TGTGCCAGCCGGGACAGATACTCTGGAAACACCATATATTTT.

This clonotype was counted a few times. The chain links TRBV30 to TRBJ2-5; possibly TRBD1 for D (5 bases). The length of the CDR3 is 13 residues. Germline V gives CDR1 GTSNPN, CDR2 SVGIG (reference sequence). Trimming pared 2 bases from V and 6 bases from J, leaving 13 bases between. The CDR3 sequence: CAWSPQGGQTQYF. In nucleotides, the CDR3 is TGTGCCTGGAGTCCCCAGGGTGGTCAGACCCAGTACTTC.

This clonotype was found many times. The chain carries TRBV6-1 and TRBJ2-5, with D hard to call. Germline CDR1 MNHNS, CDR2 SASEGT. The V and J ends lost 9 bases and 1 base respectively, with 12 bases between them. The length of the CDR3 is 13 residues. CDR3 sequence reads: CASKRGVQETQYF. Written as DNA, the CDR3 is TGTGCCAGTAAGCGAGGCGTCCAAGAGACCCAGTACTTC.